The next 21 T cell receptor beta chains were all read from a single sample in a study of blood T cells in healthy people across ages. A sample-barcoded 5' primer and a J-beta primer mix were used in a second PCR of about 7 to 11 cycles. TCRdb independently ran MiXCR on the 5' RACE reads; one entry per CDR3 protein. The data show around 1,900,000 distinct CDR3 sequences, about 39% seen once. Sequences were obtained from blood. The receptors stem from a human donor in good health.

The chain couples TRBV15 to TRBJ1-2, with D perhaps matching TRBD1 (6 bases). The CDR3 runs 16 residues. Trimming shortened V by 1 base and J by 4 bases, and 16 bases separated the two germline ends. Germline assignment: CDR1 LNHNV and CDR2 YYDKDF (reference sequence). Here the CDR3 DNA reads TGTGCCACCAGCAGAGGGGTCCAGGGGACACCCTATGGCTACACCTTC. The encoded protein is CATSRGVQGTPYGYTF.

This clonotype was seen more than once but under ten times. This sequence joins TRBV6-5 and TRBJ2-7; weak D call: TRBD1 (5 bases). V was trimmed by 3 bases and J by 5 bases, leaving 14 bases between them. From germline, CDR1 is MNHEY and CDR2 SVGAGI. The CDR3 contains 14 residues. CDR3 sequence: CASSYSAPRDEQYF. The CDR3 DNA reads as TGTGCCAGCAGTTATTCCGCACCCAGGGACGAGCAGTACTTC.

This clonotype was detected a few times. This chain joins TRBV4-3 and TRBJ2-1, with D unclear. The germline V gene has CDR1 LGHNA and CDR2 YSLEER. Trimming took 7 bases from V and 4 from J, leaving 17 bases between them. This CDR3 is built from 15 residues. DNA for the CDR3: TGCGCCAGCACTCGAGATCGGAGTAGATACAATGAGCAGTTCTTC. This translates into CASTRDRSRYNEQFF.

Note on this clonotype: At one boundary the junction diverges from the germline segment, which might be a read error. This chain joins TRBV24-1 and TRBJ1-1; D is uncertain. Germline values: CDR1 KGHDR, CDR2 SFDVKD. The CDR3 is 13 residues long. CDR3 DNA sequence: TGTGCCGCCAGCTCCTGGAGTAACACTGAAGCTTTCTTT. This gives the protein CAASSWSNTEAFF.

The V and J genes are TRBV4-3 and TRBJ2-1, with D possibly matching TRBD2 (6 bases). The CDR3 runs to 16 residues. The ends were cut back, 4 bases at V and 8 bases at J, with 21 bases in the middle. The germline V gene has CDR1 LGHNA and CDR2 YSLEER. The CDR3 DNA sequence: TGCGCCAGCAGCCCCCTGGAGGGAGGTGGTTTCGATGAGCAGTTCTTC. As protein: CASSPLEGGGFDEQFF.

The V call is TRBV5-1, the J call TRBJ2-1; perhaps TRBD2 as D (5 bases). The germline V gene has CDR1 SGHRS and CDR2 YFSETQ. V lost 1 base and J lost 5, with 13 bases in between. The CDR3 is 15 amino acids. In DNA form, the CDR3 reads TGCGCCAGCAGCTTGACTCCGACTAAGGACAATGAGCAGTTCTTC. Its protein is CASSLTPTKDNEQFF. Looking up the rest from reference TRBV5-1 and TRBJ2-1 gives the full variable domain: KAGVTQTPRYLIKTRGQQVTLSCSPISGHRSVSWYQQTPGQGLQFLFEYFSETQRNKGNFPGRFSGRQFSNSRSEMNVSTLELGDSALYLCASSLTPTKDNEQFFGPGTRLTVL.

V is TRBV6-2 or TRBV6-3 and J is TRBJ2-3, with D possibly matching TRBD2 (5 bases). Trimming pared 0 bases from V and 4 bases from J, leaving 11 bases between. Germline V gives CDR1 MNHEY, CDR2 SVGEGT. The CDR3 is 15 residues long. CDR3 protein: CASSYSRGPPDTQYF. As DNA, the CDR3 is TGTGCCAGCAGTTACTCGAGAGGGCCCCCAGATACGCAGTATTTT.

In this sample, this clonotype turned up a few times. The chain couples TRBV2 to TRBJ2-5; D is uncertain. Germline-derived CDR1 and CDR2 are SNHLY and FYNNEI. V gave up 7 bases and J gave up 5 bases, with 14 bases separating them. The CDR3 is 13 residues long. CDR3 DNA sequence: TGTGCCAGCACGTGGCTTTTCACGGAGACCCAGTACTTC. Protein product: CASTWLFTETQYF.

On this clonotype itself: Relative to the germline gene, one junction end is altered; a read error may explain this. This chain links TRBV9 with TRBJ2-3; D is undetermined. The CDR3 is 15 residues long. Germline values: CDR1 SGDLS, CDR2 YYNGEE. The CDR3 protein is CAGSVVGTSTDTQYF. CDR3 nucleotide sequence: TGTGCCGGCAGCGTAGTCGGAACCAGCACAGATACGCAGTATTTT.

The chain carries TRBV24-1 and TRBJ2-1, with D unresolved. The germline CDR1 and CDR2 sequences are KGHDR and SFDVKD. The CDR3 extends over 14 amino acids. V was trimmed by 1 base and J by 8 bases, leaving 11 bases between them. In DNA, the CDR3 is TGTGCCACCAGTGATTTTCGCGCTGAGGATGAGCAGTTCTTC. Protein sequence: CATSDFRAEDEQFF.

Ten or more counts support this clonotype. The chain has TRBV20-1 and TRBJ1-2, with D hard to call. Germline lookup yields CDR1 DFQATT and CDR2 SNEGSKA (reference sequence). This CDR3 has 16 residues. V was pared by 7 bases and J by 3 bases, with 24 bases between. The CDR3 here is CSVPRISGRLDYGYTF. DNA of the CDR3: TGCAGTGTTCCACGGATTTCGGGGAGATTGGACTATGGCTACACCTTC.

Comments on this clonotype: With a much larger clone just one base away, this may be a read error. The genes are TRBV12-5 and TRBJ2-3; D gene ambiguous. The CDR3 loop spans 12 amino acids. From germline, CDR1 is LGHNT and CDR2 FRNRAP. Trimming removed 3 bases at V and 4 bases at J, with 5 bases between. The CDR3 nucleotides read TGTGCTAGTGGTTTTTCTCCAGATACGCAGTATTTT. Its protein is CASGFSPDTQYF.

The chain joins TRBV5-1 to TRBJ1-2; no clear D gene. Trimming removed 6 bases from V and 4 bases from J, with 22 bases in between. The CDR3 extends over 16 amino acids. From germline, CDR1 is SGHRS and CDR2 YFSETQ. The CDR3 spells CASKLDARSAGYGYTF. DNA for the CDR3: TGCGCCAGCAAATTGGATGCGAGGTCGGCGGGCTATGGCTACACCTTC.

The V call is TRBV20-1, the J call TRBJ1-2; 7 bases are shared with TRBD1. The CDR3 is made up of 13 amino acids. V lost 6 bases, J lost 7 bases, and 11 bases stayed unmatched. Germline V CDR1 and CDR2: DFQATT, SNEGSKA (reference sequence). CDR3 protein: CSADEPTGVGYTF. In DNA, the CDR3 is TGCAGTGCGGACGAACCAACAGGGGTTGGCTACACCTTC.

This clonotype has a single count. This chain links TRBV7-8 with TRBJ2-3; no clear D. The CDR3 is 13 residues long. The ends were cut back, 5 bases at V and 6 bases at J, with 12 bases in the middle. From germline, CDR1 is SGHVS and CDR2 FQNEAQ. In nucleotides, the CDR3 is TGTGCCAGCAGCGCTTACTTGGGGGATACGCAGTATTTT. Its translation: CASSAYLGDTQYF. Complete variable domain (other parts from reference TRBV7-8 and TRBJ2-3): GAGVSQSPRYKVAKRGQDVALRCDPISGHVSLFWYQQALGQGPEFLTYFQNEAQLDKSGLPSDRFFAERPEGSVSTLKIQRTQQEDSAVYLCASSAYLGDTQYFGPGTRLTVL.

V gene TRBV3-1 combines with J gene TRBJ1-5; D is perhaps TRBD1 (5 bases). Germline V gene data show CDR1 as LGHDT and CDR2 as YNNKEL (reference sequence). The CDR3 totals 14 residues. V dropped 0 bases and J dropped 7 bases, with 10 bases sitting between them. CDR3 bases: TGTGCCAGCAGCCAAGAATTGGGGGGACAGCCCCAGCATTTT. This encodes CASSQELGGQPQHF.

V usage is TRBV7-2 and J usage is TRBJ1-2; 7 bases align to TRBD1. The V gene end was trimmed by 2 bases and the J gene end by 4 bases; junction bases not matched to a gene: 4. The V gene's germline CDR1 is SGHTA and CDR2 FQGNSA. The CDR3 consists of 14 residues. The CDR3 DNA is TGTGCCAGCAGCTTATTGACAGGGCCCTATGGCTACACCTTC. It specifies CASSLLTGPYGYTF.

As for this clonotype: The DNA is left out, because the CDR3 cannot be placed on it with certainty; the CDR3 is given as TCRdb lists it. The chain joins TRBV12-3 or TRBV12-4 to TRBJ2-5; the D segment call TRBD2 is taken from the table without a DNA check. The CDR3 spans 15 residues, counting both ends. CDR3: CASSSVRGPQETQYF.

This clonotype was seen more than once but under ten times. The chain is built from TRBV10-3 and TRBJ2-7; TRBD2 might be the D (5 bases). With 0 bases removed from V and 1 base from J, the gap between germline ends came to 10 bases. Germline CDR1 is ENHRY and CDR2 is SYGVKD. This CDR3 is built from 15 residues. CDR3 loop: CAISESVAGSYEQYF. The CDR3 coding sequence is TGTGCCATCAGTGAGTCTGTTGCGGGTTCCTACGAGCAGTACTTC.

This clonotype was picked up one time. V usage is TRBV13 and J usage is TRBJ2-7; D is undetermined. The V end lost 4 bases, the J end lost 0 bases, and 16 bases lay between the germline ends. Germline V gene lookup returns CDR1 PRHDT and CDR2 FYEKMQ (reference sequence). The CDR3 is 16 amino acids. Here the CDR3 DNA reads TGTGCCAGCAGCTCTCGGACGATTAAAAGCTCCTACGAGCAGTACTTC. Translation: CASSSRTIKSSYEQYF.

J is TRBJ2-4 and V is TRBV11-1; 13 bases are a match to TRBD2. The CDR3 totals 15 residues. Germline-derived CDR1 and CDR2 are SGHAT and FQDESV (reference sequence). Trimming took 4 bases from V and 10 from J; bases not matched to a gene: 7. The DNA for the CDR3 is TGTGCCAGCAGCTCCAGACTAGCGGGAGGAGAAATTCAGTACTTC. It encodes CASSSRLAGGEIQYF. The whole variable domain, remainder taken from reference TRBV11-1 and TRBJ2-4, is EAEVAQSPRYKITEKSQAVAFWCDPISGHATLYWYRQILGQGPELLVQFQDESVVDDSQLPKDRFSAERLKGVDSTLKIQPAELGDSAMYLCASSSRLAGGEIQYFGAGTRLSVL.